The sequence of this T cell receptor beta chain was determined in a study of blood T cell repertoires in COVID-19. Overall study context: The United States, Italy and Spain supplied acute and convalescent COVID-19 samples. Sources were T cells, B-cell-depleted T cells, or PBMCs; the material itself was cDNA or gDNA.

Original data processing: Estimation of nucleated cell counts was performed using reference gene primer amplification. Sequencing was performed with immunoSEQ multiplex PCR; in TCRdb, only in-frame clones are kept and a portion is missing. The DNA was the basis for D and trimming; V, J and clone size are from that table. The data show some 150,000 clones, roughly four fifths seen once. Sequencing was carried out using peripheral blood. This receptor was obtained from a human donor in a cohort sampled during active COVID-19.

The CDR3: CATRGPARNSEAFF. CDR3 in DNA: TGTGCCACCAGGGGCCCCGCGCGCAACTCCGAAGCTTTCTTT. V usage is TRBV6-5 and J usage is TRBJ1-1, with D possibly TRBD1 on 6 matching bases. Germline V lookup: CDR1 MNHEY, CDR2 SVGAGI. Trimming left V 10 bases short and J 8 bases short, with 23 bases between. This CDR3 comprises 14 residues.